These T cell receptor beta chains were read from a single sample in a study of shared clonotypes between healthy human individuals. Repertoires were generated with immunoSEQ multiplex PCR, while TCRdb's copy carries only in-frame clones and drops some. Found here are approximately 700,000 clones, 60% to 75% of them singletons; the top ten hold around 2%. The specimen sequenced was memory CD4+ T cells sorted from blood. These receptors were obtained from a woman in her twenties or thirties in good health. Each CDR3 is given with its conserved first and last residue. Each record gives: V gene, J gene, clone size, D gene, CDR3 DNA, CDR3 protein. A D gene is named only where the DNA matches it firmly. Clone size is not always given. Where it is, it says once, few, many or a class for expanded clones.

TRBV30	TRBJ1-5	once	TRBD1	TGTGCCTGGAGTGGGGGGACAGGACGGGATCAGCCCCAGCATTTT	CAWSGGTGRDQPQHF
TRBV6-5	TRBJ1-4	NA	NA	TGTGCCAGCAGTTCCAGGGGAGTCCAAAATGAAAAACTGTTTTTT	CASSSRGVQNEKLFF
TRBV28	TRBJ2-5	NA	NA	TGTGCCAGCAGTTTATATATGGCAGAGACCCAGTACTTC	CASSLYMAETQYF
TRBV9	TRBJ2-1	NA	TRBD2	TGTGCCAGCACCCCAGGGGTAGCGGGGCACAATGAGCAGTTCTTC	CASTPGVAGHNEQFF
TRBV5-1	TRBJ2-1	NA	NA	TGCGCCAGCAGCTTGACGGGAGCGGCTGAGCAGTTCTTC	CASSLTGAAEQFF
TRBV19	TRBJ2-2	NA	TRBD2	TGTGCCAGTAGTATTGGACTAGCGGGAGGCCAAGTCGGGGAGCTGTTTTTT	CASSIGLAGGQVGELFF
TRBV5-1	TRBJ2-7	NA	TRBD1	TGCGCCAGCAGCTTGGTCGACAGGGGTTACGAGCAGTACTTC	CASSLVDRGYEQYF
TRBV27	TRBJ2-7	NA	NA	TGTGCCAGCAGTTTACGGGGAAATAACTACGAGCAGTACTTC	CASSLRGNNYEQYF
TRBV2	TRBJ1-5	NA	NA	TGTGCCAGCACCCAAGTGGGGGCCAAGGGTCAGCCCCAGCATTTT	CASTQVGAKGQPQHF
TRBV7-2	TRBJ2-1	NA	TRBD2	TGTGCCAGCAGCTTAGGGGGACTAGCGGAGAGTGATGAGCAGTTCTTC	CASSLGGLAESDEQFF
TRBV27	TRBJ2-6	NA	NA	TGTGCCAGCAGGGACCCCGGGGCCAACGTCCTGACTTTC	CASRDPGANVLTF
TRBV6-5	TRBJ1-2	NA	NA	TGTGCCAGCAGGTTACAGGGAAACTATGGCTACACCTTC	CASRLQGNYGYTF
TRBV2	TRBJ2-4	few	NA	TGTGCCAGCAGTGCCACGAGGGGTATAGCCAAAAACATTCAGTACTTC	CASSATRGIAKNIQYF
TRBV11-3	TRBJ2-2	NA	NA	TGTGCCAGCAGCTTAGGGGGGAGAGACACCGGGGAGCTGTTTTTT	CASSLGGRDTGELFF
TRBV6-5	TRBJ1-2	NA	NA	TGTGCCAGCACCGAACGATGGGGGGCTGCGTATGGCTACACCTTC	CASTERWGAAYGYTF
TRBV10-3	TRBJ2-1	NA	TRBD2	TGTGCCATCAGTTCCCCGGATAGCGGGAGTCTTACGTCCTACAATGAGCAGTTCTTC	CAISSPDSGSLTSYNEQFF
TRBV28	TRBJ1-4	NA	NA	TGTGCCAGCAGTTTCTCCCAGACGCGAAAGAATGAAAAACTGTTTTTT	CASSFSQTRKNEKLFF
TRBV18	TRBJ1-2	NA	NA	TGTGCCAGCTCACCGTCCGGAGGTAACTATGGCTACACCTTC	CASSPSGGNYGYTF
TRBV28	TRBJ1-1	many	NA	TGTGCCAGCAGTACGAGCAACACTGAAGCTTTCTTT	CASSTSNTEAFF
TRBV28	TRBJ2-4	NA	TRBD2	TGTGCCAGCAGCGGGGGGGAAATCAACATTCAGTACTTC	CASSGGEINIQYF
TRBV4-1	TRBJ2-3	NA	TRBD2	TGCGCCAGCAGCCTAGGGACTAGCGAGTCGGATACGCAGTATTTT	CASSLGTSESDTQYF
TRBV19	TRBJ2-7	many	TRBD2	TGTGCCAGTAGTATAGGGCTCATAGCGGGACCCTACGAGCAGTACTTC	CASSIGLIAGPYEQYF
TRBV18	TRBJ2-1	NA	NA	TGTGCCAGCTCACCACAATCAGCGAGTCTTGACTACAATGAGCAGTTCTTC	CASSPQSASLDYNEQFF
TRBV7-2	TRBJ2-5	NA	TRBD2	TGTGCCAGCCGGGGGGGGGAGTGGGAGACCCAGTACTTC	CASRGGEWETQYF
TRBV6-4	TRBJ2-3	NA	NA	TGTGCCAGCAGTGACTCGTGGAGCACAGATACGCAGTATTTT	CASSDSWSTDTQYF
TRBV14	TRBJ2-7	NA	NA	TGTGCCAGCAGCCAAGGGGGGACACCCGTTTACGAGCAGTACTTC	CASSQGGTPVYEQYF
TRBV6-1	TRBJ2-1	NA	TRBD2	TGTGCCAGCAGTGAGGGACTAGCGGGATCCCTCTCCTACAATGAGCAGTTCTTC	CASSEGLAGSLSYNEQFF
TRBV10-3	TRBJ2-1	NA	TRBD2	TGTGCCATCGGGCCGGGAGGGGACCCCTACAATGAGCAGTTCTTC	CAIGPGGDPYNEQFF
TRBV16	TRBJ1-2	few	NA	TGTGCCAGCAGCCAAAGGGACATCTATGGCTACACCTTC	CASSQRDIYGYTF
TRBV10-3	TRBJ2-1	NA	TRBD2	TGTGCCATCAGTGAGTCAGGGAGGGGTGCTTACAATGAGCAGTTCTTC	CAISESGRGAYNEQFF
TRBV5-1	TRBJ2-1	NA	TRBD2	TGCGCCAGCAGCTTACTAGCGGGGGGCTCCTACAATGAGCAGTTCTTC	CASSLLAGGSYNEQFF
TRBV5-1	TRBJ2-3	NA	TRBD1	TGCGCCAGCAGCTGGGGACAGGGGGTCAACACAGATACGCAGTATTTT	CASSWGQGVNTDTQYF
TRBV7-6	TRBJ2-1	NA	TRBD2	TGTGCCAGCAGCTTACGGTCGGGAGGGCCCGGTGAGCAGTTCTTC	CASSLRSGGPGEQFF
TRBV27	TRBJ2-1	NA	NA	TGTGCCAGCAGTTTACTTTCGGGGGAGAGCTCCTACAATGAGCAGTTCTTC	CASSLLSGESSYNEQFF
TRBV14	TRBJ2-1	NA	NA	TGTGCCAGCAGCCAAATTGGCTCAGCCGCCAATGAGCAGTTCTTC	CASSQIGSAANEQFF
TRBV29-1	TRBJ1-1	once	TRBD1	TGCAGCGTTGGGGGCAGGGGGACTGAAGCTTTCTTT	CSVGGRGTEAFF
TRBV11-1	TRBJ2-3	once	TRBD2	TGTGCCAGCAGCTTACGCAAGGGACTAGCGGGAAACGCAGATACGCAGTATTTT	CASSLRKGLAGNADTQYF
TRBV6-6	TRBJ1-5	NA	TRBD1	TGTGCCAGCAGGCGGACAGGGGGCAATCAGCCCCAGCATTTT	CASRRTGGNQPQHF
TRBV5-4	TRBJ2-2	once	NA	TGTGCCAGCAGCTTGGCACGGGGCGGGGAGCTGTTTTTT	CASSLARGGELFF
TRBV28	TRBJ1-4	many	NA	TGTGCCAGCAGCGGGCCCTGGGTAACTAATGAAAAACTGTTTTTT	CASSGPWVTNEKLFF
TRBV4-1	TRBJ2-2	NA	TRBD2	TGCGCCAGCAGCCAACCGGGACTAGCGGGAAACACCGGGGAGCTGTTTTTT	CASSQPGLAGNTGELFF
TRBV5-1	TRBJ1-1	NA	NA	TGCGCCACCAGCGTCACGGACGGGCGGAGGACTGAAGCTTTCTTT	CATSVTDGRRTEAFF
TRBV4-2	TRBJ2-7	few	TRBD2	TGTGCCAGCAGCCAAGACCCGACTAGCGGGAGCAACGAGCAGTACTTC	CASSQDPTSGSNEQYF
TRBV28	TRBJ2-3	NA	NA	TGTGCCAGCACCCCCCTAGGTTGGGAGATAGGCACAGATACGCAGTATTTT	CASTPLGWEIGTDTQYF
TRBV19	TRBJ1-5	once	NA	TGTGCCAGTAACAGAGGCAATCAGCCCCAGCATTTT	CASNRGNQPQHF
TRBV6-1	TRBJ2-3	few	TRBD2	TGTGCCAGCAGTGATAGCGGGAGGGAGGATACGCAGTATTTT	CASSDSGREDTQYF
TRBV7-2	TRBJ2-7	NA	NA	TGTGCCAGCAGCACCCGTTGGGTAGCAACCTACGAGCAGTACTTC	CASSTRWVATYEQYF
TRBV11-2	TRBJ2-2	NA	TRBD2	TGTGCCAGCAGCTTAAATCCTAGCGGGAACACCGGGGAGCTGTTTTTT	CASSLNPSGNTGELFF
TRBV28	TRBJ1-5	once	NA	TGTGCCAGCAAATGGGGGATCAATCAGCCCCAGCATTTT	CASKWGINQPQHF
TRBV5-1	TRBJ2-7	few	TRBD1	TGCGCCAGCAGCGGGACAGGGGTCTACGAGCAGTACTTC	CASSGTGVYEQYF
TRBV29-1	TRBJ2-3	few	TRBD2	TGCAGCGGAACGGGAGGAGCAGATACGCAGTATTTT	CSGTGGADTQYF
TRBV7-9	TRBJ2-5	few	TRBD2	TGTGCCAGCAGCTATGGACTAGCCGATCAAGAGACCCAGTACTTC	CASSYGLADQETQYF
TRBV11-3	TRBJ1-5	NA	NA	TGTGCCAGCAGCTTTTTCTCGCAGGGGTTGGGTCAGCCCCAGCATTTT	CASSFFSQGLGQPQHF